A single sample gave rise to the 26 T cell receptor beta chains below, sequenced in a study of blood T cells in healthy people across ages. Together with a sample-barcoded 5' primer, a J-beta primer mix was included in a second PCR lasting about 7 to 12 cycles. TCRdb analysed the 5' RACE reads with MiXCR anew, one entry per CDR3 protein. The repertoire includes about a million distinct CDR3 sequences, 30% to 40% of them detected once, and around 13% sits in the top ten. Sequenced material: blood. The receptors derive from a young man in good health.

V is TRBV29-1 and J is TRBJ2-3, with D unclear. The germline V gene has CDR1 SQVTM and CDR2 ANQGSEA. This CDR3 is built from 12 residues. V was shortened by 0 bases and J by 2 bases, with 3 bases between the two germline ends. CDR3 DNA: TGCAGCGTTGAAGATCTCACAGATACGCAGTATTTT. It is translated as CSVEDLTDTQYF.

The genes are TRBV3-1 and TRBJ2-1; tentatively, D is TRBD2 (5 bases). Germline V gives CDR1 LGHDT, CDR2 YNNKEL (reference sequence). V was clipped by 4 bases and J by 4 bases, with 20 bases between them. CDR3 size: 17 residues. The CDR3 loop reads CASSRDYPLGPYNEQFF. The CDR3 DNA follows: TGTGCCAGCAGCCGAGACTATCCCCTCGGACCTTACAATGAGCAGTTCTTC.

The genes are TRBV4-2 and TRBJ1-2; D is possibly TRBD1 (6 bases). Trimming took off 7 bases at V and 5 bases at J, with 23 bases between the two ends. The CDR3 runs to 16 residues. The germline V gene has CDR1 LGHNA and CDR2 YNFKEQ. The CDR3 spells CASNHEGEQSKYGYTF. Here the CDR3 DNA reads TGTGCCAGCAACCATGAGGGGGAACAGTCGAAGTATGGCTACACCTTC.

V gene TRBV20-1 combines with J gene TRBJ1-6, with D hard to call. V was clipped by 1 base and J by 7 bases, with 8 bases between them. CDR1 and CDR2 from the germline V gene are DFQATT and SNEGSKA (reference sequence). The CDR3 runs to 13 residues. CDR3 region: CSARGAVNSPLHF. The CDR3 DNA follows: TGCAGTGCTAGAGGGGCAGTAAATTCACCCCTCCACTTT.

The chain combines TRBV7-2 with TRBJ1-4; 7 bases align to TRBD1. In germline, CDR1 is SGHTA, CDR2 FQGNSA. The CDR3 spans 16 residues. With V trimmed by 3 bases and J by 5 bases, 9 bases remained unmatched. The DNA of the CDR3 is TGTGCCAGCAGCTTGAATGGACAGGTCCAGAATGAAAAACTGTTTTTT. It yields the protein CASSLNGQVQNEKLFF.

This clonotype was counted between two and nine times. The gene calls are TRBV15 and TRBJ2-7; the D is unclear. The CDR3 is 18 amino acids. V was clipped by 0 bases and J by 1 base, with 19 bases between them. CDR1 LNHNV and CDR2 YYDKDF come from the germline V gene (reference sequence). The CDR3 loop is CATSRDYPGLRQSYEQYF. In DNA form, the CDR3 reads TGTGCCACCAGCAGAGATTATCCCGGCTTAAGGCAGTCCTACGAGCAGTACTTC.

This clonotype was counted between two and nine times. This CDR3 reads CASSFVADPEKLFF. Written as DNA, the CDR3 is TGTGCCAGCAGTTTTGTCGCGGATCCAGAAAAACTGTTTTTT. The chain is built from TRBV12-3 or TRBV12-4 and TRBJ1-4; unclear D gene. Trimming left V 3 bases short and J 8 bases short, with 13 bases between. This CDR3 is built from 14 residues.

This chain's CDR3 is CASSSSGGAHNEQYF. DNA of the CDR3: TGTGCCAGCAGCTCTAGCGGGGGGGCCCACAATGAGCAGTACTTC. This chain connects TRBV6-2 or TRBV6-3 to TRBJ2-5, with TRBD2 matching 12 bases. V trimming: 6 bases; J trimming: 11 bases; junction bases outside the gene matches: 13. CDR1 and CDR2 from the germline V gene are MNHEY and SVGEGT. The CDR3 consists of 15 residues.

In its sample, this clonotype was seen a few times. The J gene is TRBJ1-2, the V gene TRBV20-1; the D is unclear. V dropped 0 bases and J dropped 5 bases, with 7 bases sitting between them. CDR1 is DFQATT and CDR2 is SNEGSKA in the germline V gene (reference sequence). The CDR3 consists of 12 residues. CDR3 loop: CSARERTYGYTF. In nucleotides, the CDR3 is TGCAGTGCTAGAGAACGGACGTATGGCTACACCTTC.

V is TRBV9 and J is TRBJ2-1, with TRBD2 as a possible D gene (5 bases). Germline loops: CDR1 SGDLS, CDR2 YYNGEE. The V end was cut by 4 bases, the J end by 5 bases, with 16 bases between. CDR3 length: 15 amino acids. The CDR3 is CASSMGYGGDNEQFF. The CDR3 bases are TGTGCCAGCAGCATGGGGTATGGAGGCGACAATGAGCAGTTCTTC.

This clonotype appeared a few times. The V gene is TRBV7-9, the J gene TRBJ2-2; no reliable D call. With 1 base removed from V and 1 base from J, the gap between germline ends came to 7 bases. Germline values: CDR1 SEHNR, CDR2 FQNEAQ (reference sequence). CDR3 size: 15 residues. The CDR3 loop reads CASSLGPVNTGELFF. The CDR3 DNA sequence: TGTGCCAGCAGCTTAGGCCCAGTGAACACCGGGGAGCTGTTTTTT.

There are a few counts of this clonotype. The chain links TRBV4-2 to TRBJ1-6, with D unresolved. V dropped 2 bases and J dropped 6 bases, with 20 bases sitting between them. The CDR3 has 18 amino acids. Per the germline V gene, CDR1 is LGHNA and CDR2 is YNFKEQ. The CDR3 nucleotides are TGTGCCAGCAGCCAACCCCTAGGCGCAGTAGCCCGTAATTCACCCCTCCACTTT. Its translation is CASSQPLGAVARNSPLHF.

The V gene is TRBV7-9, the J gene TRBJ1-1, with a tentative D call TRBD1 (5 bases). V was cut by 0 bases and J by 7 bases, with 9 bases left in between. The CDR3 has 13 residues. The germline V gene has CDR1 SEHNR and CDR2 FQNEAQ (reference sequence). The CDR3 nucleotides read TGTGCCAGCAGCTTAGCCTCGACAGTTGAAGCTTTCTTT. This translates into CASSLASTVEAFF.

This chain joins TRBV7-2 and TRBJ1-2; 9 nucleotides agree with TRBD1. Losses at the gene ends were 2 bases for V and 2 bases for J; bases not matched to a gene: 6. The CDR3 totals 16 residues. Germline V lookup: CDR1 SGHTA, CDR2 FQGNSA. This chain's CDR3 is CASSLRDRVNNYGYTF. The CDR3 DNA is TGTGCCAGCAGCTTACGGGACAGGGTTAACAACTATGGCTACACCTTC. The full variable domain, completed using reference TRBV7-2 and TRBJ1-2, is GAGVSQSPSNKVTEKGKDVELRCDPISGHTALYWYRQSLGQGLEFLIYFQGNSAPDKSGLPSDRFSAERTGGSVSTLTIQRTQQEDSAVYLCASSLRDRVNNYGYTFGSGTRLTVV.

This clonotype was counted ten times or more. In DNA, the CDR3 is TGCAGCTTCGGGACGGGAGACTACCTTTCCTACAATGAGCAGTTCTTC. Its translation: CSFGTGDYLSYNEQFF. This sequence joins TRBV29-1 and TRBJ2-1; the D gene is possibly TRBD2 (6 bases). The V gene lost 8 bases and the J gene lost 1 base, with 21 bases spanning the gap. In germline, CDR1 is SQVTM, CDR2 ANQGSEA. CDR3 size: 16 residues.

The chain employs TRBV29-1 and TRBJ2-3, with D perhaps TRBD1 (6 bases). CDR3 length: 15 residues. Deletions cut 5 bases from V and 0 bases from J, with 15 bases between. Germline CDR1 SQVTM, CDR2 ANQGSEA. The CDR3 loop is CSVRPGTLSTDTQYF. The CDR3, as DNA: TGCAGCGTTAGACCCGGGACACTAAGCACAGATACGCAGTATTTT.

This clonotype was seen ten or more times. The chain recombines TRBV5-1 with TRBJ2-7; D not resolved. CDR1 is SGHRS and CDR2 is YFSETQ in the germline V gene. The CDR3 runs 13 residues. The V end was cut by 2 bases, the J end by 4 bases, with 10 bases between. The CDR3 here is CASSFGGEYEQYF. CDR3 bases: TGCGCCAGCAGCTTTGGTGGGGAATACGAGCAGTACTTC.

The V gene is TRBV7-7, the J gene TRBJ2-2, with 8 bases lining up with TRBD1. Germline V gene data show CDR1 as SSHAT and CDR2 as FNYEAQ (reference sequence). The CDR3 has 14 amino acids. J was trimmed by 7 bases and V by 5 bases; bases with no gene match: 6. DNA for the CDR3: TGTGCCAGCAGCCCCACACAGGGGGGCGGGGAGCTGTTTTTT. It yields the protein CASSPTQGGGELFF.

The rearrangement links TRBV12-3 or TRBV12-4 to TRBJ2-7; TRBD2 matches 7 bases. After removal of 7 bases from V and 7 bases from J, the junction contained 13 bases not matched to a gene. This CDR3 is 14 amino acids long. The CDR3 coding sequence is TGTGCCAGCACCAGGGCTAGCGGCTACAATGAGCAGTACTTC. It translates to CASTRASGYNEQYF.

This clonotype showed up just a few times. The CDR3 DNA is TGTGCCAGCGGCAGGGGGGCGGGCAATGAGCAGTTCTTC. Protein: CASGRGAGNEQFF. The chain recombines TRBV12-3 or TRBV12-4 with TRBJ2-1, with a possible D match to TRBD1 (7 bases). CDR3 length: 13 amino acids. V shed 8 bases and J shed 6 bases, with 14 bases lying between them.

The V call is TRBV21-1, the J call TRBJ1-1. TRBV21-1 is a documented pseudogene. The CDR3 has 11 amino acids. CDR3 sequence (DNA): TGTGCCAGCACCTTGAACGGTGAAGCTTTCTTT. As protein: CASTLNGEAFF.

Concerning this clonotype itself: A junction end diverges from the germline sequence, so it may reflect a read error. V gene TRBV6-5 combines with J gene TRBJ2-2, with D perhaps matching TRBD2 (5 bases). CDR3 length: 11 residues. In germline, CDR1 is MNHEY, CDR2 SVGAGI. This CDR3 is CGSSHEGQLFF. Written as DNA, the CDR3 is TGTGGCAGCAGCCACGAGGGCCAGCTGTTTTTT.

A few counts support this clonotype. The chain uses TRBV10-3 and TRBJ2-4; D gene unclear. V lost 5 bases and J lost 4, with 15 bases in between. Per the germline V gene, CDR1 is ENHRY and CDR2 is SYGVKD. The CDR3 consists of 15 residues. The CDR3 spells CAISPGPYGKNIQYF. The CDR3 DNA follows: TGTGCCATCAGTCCGGGCCCCTATGGGAAAAACATTCAGTACTTC.

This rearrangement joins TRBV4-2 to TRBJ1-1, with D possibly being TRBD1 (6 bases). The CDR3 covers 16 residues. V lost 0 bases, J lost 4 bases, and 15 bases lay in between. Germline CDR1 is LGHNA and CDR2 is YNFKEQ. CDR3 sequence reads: CASSQENRVTGTEAFF. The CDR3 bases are TGTGCCAGCAGCCAAGAAAACAGGGTAACGGGCACTGAAGCTTTCTTT.

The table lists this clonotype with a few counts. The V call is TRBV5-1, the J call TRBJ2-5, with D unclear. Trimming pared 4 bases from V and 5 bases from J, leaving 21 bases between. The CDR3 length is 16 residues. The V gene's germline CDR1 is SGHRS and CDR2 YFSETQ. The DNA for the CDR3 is TGCGCCAGCAGCCCTAGGGCCGATCGTACGACGGAGACCCAGTACTTC. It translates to CASSPRADRTTETQYF.

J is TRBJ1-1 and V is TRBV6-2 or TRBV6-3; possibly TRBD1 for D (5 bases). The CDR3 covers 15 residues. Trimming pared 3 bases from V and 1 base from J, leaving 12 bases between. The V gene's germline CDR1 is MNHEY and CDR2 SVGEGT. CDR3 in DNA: TGTGCCAGCAGTTATAGGCCAGGGACGAACACTGAAGCTTTCTTT. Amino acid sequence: CASSYRPGTNTEAFF.